There are a few counts of the clone carrying this T cell receptor (beta chain). No antigen is known for it. These data originate in a study of early T cells in non-severe SARS-CoV-2 infection. Study-wide background: Chains were unpaired, as sequencing was done on bulk RNA from unsorted whole blood.

Attached unique molecular identifiers marked individual cDNA molecules. TCRdb reprocessed the 5' RACE reads with MiXCR, giving one entry per CDR3 protein. The table includes 69,000 or so distinct CDR3 sequences, about 12% detected once. Study-wide points: Anti-spike CD8 responses were favored by VDJdb matching, which missed private and CD4 specificities.

Trimming removed 6 bases at V and 4 bases at J, with 21 bases between. In germline, CDR1 is SNHLY, CDR2 FYNNEI. This CDR3 contains 16 residues. The receptor was derived from an adult who was a healthcare worker with PCR-confirmed SARS-CoV-2 infection or an uninfected control (not recorded which). The genes are TRBV2 and TRBJ1-1; D is ambiguous. The sequencing sample was made of whole blood. The CDR3 loop reads CASRAHWMMTGTEAFF. DNA for the CDR3: TGTGCCAGCAGGGCCCATTGGATGATGACGGGCACTGAAGCTTTCTTT.